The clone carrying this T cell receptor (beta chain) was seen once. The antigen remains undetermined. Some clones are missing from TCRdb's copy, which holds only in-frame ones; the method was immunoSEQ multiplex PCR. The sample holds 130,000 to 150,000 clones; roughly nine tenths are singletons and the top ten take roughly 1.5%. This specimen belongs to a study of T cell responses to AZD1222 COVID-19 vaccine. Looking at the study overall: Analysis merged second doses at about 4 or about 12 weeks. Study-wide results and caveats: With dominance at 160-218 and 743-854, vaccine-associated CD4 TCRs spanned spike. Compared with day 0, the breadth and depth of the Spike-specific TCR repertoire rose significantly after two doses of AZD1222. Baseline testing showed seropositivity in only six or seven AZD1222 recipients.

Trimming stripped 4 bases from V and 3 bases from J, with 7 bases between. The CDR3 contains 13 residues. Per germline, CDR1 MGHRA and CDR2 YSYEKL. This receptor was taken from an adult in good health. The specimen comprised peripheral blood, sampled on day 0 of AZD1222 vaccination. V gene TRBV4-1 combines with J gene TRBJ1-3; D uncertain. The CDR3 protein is CASSPPNGNTIYF. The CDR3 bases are TGCGCCAGCAGCCCCCCTAATGGAAACACCATATATTTT.